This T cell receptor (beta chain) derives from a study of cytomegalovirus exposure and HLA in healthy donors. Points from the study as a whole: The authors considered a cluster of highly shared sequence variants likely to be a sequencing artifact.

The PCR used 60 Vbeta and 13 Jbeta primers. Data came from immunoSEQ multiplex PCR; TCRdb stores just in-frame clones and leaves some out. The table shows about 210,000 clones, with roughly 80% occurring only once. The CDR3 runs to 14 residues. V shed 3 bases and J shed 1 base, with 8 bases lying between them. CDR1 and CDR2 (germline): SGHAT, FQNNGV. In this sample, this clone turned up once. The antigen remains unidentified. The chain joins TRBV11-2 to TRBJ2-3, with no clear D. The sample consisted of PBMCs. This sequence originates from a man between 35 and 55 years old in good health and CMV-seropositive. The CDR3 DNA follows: TGTGCCAGCAGCTTCGGCGGCGGCACAGATACGCAGTATTTT. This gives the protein CASSFGGGTDTQYF.